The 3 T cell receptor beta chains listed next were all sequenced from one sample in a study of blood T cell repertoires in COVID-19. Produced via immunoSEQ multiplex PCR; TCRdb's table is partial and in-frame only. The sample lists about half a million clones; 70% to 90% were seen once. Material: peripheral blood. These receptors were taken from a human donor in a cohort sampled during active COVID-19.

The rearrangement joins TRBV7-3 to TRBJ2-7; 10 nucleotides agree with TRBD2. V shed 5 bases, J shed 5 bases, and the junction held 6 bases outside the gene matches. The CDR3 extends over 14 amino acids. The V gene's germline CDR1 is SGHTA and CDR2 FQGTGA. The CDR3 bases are TGTGCCAGCAGCCCGGGACTAGCGCGGAACGAGCAGTACTTC. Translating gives CASSPGLARNEQYF.

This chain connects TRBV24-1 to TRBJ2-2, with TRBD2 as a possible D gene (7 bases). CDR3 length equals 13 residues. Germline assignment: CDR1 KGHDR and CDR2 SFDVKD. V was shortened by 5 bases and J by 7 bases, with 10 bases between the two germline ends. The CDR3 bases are TGTGCCACCAGTGGCGGGGGCCGCGGGGAGCTGTTTTTT. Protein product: CATSGGGRGELFF.

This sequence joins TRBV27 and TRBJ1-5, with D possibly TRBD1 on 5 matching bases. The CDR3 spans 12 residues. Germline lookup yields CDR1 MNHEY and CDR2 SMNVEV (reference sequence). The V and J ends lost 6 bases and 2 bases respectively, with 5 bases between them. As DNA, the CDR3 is TGTGCCAGCAGACAGGGCAATCAGCCCCAGCATTTT. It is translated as CASRQGNQPQHF.